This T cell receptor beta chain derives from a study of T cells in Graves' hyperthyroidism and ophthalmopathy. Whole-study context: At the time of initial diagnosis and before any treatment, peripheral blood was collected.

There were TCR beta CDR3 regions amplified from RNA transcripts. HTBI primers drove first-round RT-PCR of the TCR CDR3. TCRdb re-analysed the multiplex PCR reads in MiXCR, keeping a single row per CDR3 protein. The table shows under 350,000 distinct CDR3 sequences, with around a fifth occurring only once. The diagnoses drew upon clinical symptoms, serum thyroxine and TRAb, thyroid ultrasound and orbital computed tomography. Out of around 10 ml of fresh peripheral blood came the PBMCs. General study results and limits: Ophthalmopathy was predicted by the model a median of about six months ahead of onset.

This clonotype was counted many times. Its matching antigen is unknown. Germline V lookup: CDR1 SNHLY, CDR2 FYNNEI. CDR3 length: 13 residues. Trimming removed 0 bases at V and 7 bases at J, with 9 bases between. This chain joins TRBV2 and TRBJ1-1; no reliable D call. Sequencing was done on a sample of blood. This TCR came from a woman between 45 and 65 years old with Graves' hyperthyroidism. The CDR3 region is CASSEAMAVEAFF. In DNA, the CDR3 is TGTGCCAGCAGTGAAGCGATGGCAGTTGAAGCTTTCTTT. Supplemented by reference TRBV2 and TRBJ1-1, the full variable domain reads EPEVTQTPSHQVTQMGQEVILRCVPISNHLYFYWYRQILGQKVEFLVSFYNNEISEKSEIFDDQFSVERPDGSNFTLKIRSTKLEDSAMYFCASSEAMAVEAFFGQGTRLTVV.